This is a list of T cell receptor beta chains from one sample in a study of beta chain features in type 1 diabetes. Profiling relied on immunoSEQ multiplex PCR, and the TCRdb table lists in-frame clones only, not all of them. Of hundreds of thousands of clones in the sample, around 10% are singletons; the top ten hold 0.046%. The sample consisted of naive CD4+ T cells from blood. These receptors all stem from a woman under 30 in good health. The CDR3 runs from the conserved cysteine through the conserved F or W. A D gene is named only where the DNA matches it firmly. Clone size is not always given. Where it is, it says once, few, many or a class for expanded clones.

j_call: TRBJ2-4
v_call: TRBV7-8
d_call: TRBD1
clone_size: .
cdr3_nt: TGTGCCAGCAGCTTAAGTTCGGGACAGGGGACACCCCTCATCAAAAACATTCAGTACTTC
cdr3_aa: CASSLSSGQGTPLIKNIQYF

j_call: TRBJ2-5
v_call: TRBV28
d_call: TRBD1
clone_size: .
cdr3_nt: TGTGCCAGCAGCGGGACAGGGCAACAAGAGACCCAGTACTTC
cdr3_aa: CASSGTGQQETQYF

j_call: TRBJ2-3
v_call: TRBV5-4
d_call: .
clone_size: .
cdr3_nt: TGTGCCAGCAGCTTGTCTCTAGCGACTACCACAGATACGCAGTATTTT
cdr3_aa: CASSLSLATTTDTQYF

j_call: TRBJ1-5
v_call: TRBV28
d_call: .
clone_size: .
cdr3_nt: TGTGCCAGCAGTTCCCCGATGGAGCAGCCCCAGCATTTT
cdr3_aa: CASSSPMEQPQHF

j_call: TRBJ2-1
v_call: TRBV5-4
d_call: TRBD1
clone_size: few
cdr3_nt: TGTGCCAGCAGCTCGCGACAGGGGGAGGATGAGCAGTTCTTC
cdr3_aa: CASSSRQGEDEQFF

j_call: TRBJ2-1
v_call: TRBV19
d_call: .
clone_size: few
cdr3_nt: TGTGCCAGTAGTTACAGGTGGAATGAGCAGTTCTTC
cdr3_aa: CASSYRWNEQFF

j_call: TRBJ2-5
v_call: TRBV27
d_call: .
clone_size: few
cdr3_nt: TGTGCCAGCAGTTGCCCCGAAGAGACCCAGTACTTC
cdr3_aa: CASSCPEETQYF

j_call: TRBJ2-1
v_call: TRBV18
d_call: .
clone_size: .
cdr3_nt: TGTGCCAGCTCACCTACAGGATACGAGCAGTTCTTC
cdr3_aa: CASSPTGYEQFF

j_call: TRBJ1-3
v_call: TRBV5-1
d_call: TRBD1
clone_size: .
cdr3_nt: TGCGCCAGCAGCTCGGGGTCTGGGACAGAGCATGGAAACACCATATATTTT
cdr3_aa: CASSSGSGTEHGNTIYF

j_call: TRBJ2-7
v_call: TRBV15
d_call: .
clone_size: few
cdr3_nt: TGTGCCACCAGCAGAGATTACGAGCGGACTTACGAGCAGTACTTC
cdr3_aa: CATSRDYERTYEQYF

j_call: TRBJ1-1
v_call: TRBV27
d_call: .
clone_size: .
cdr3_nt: TGTGCCAGCAGAGGGAGAATGAACACTGAAGCTTTCTTT
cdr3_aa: CASRGRMNTEAFF

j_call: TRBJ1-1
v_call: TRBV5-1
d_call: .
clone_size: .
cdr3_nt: TGCGCCAGCAGCTTATCAACAGGTGGTGAAGCTTTCTTT
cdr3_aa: CASSLSTGGEAFF

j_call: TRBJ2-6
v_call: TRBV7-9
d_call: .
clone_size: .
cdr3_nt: TGTGCCAGCAGATTCAGCGCAGCTGGGGCCAACGTCCTGACTTTC
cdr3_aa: CASRFSAAGANVLTF

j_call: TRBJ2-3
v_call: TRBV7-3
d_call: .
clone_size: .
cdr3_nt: TGTGCCAGCAGCTTTACTGGAGCTAGCACAGATACGCAGTATTTT
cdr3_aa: CASSFTGASTDTQYF

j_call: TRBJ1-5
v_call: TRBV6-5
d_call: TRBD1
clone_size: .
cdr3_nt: TGTGCCAGCAGTTCCCTTGGGACAGGCAATCAGCCCCAGCATTTT
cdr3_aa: CASSSLGTGNQPQHF

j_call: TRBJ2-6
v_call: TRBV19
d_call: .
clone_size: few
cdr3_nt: TGTGCCAGTAGTACAGCCAACTCTGGGGCCAACGTCCTGACTTTC
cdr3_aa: CASSTANSGANVLTF

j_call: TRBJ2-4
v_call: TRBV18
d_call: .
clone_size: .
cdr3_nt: TGTGCCAGCTCACCACCTTTAGCGGAGGCCAAAAACATTCAGTACTTC
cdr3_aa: CASSPPLAEAKNIQYF

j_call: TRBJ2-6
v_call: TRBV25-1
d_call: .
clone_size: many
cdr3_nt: TGTGCCAGCAGTGAAGGAGGAGGAACCGGGGCCAACGTCCTGACTTTC
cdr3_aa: CASSEGGGTGANVLTF

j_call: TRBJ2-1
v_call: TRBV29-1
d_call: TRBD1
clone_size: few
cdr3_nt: TGCAGCCCCCGGACAGGGTTCGTCGATGAGCAGTTCTTC
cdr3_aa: CSPRTGFVDEQFF

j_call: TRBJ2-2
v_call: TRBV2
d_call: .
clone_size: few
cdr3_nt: TGTGCCAGCAGGTTATACACCGGGGAGCTGTTTTTT
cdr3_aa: CASRLYTGELFF

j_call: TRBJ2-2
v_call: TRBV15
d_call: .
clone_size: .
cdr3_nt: TGTGCCACCAGCAGCCGTAACAGGGGGGAGCTGTTTTTT
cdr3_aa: CATSSRNRGELFF

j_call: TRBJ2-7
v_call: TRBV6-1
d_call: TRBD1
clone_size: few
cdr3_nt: TGTGCCAGCAGTCGGGACAGTAGGGACGAGCAGTACTTC
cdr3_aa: CASSRDSRDEQYF

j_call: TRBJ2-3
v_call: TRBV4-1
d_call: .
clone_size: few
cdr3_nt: TGCGCCAGCAGCCGGTTCGGGGGGCGACGAGATACGCAGTATTTT
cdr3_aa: CASSRFGGRRDTQYF

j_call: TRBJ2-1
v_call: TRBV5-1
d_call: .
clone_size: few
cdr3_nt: TGCGCCAGCAGCCCCAGGTTAAATGAGCAGTTCTTC
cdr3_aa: CASSPRLNEQFF

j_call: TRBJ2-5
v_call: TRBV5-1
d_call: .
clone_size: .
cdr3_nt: TGCGCCAGCAGCTTGGACAGGGAAGAGCAGTACTTC
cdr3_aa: CASSLDREEQYF

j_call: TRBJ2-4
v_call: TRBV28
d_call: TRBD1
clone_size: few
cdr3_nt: TGTGCCAGCAGCGACACCGGGACAGGGGCTCGCATTCAGTACTTC
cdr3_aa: CASSDTGTGARIQYF

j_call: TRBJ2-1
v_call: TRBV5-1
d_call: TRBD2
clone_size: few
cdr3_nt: TGCGCCAGCAGCCAAGCTCGGGGCGGGAGAGGGCCCCCAGATGAGCAGTTCTTC
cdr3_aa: CASSQARGGRGPPDEQFF

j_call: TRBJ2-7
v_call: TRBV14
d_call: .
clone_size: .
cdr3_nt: TGTGCCAGCAGCCAAGCCCCCCCAGGCGAGCAGTACTTC
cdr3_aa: CASSQAPPGEQYF

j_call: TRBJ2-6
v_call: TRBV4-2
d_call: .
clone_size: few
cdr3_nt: TGTGCCAGCAGCCTAGGAGGGGAGGCTGGGGCCAACGTCCTGACTTTC
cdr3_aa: CASSLGGEAGANVLTF

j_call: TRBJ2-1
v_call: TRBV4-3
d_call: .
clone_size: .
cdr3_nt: TGCGCCAGCAGCCATAGCCTAGGTAGCTCCTACAATGAGCAGTTCTTC
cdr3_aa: CASSHSLGSSYNEQFF

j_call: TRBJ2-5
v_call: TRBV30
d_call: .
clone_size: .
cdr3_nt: TGTGCCTGGAGTGAAGGCATAGGAACCCAGTACTTC
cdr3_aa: CAWSEGIGTQYF

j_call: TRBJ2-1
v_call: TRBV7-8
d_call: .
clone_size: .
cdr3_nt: TGTGCCAGCAGCAGGACCGAATCTTACAATGAGCAGTTCTTC
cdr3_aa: CASSRTESYNEQFF

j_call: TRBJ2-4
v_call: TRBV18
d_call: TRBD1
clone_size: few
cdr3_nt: TGTGCCAGCTCACCGGGACAGGAGAACATTCAGTACTTC
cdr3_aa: CASSPGQENIQYF

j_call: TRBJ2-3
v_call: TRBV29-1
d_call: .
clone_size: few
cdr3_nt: TGCAGCTTTCGATCGGGCACAGATACGCAGTATTTT
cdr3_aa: CSFRSGTDTQYF

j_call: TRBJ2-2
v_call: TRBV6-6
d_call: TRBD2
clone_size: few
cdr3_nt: TGTGCCAGCAGTTATAGGCTAGCGGGCACCGGGGAGCTGTTTTTT
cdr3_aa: CASSYRLAGTGELFF

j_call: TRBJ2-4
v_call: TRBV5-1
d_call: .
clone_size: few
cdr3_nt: TGCGCCAGCAGCTTGGGGGATACCCAAAACATTCAGTACTTC
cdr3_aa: CASSLGDTQNIQYF

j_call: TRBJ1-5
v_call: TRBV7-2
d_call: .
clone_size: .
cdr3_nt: TGTGCCAGCAGCTTAGGACAGGGCAATCAGCCCCAGCATTTT
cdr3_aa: CASSLGQGNQPQHF

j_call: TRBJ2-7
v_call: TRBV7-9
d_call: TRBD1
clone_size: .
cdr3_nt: TGTGCCAGCAGCTTGACAGGGGCCACCTACGAGCAGTACTTC
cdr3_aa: CASSLTGATYEQYF

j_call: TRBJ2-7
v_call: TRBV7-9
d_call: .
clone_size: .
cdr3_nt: TGTGCCAGCAGCTTAAGGACAGAATCCTACGAGCAGTACTTC
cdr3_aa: CASSLRTESYEQYF

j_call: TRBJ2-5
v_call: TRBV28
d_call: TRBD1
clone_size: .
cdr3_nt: TGTGCCAGCACCATGACAGGGACCAAGACCCAGTACTTC
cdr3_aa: CASTMTGTKTQYF

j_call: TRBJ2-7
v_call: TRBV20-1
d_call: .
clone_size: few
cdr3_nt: TGCAGTGCTGGAAGGACACACCAGCAGTACTTC
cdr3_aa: CSAGRTHQQYF

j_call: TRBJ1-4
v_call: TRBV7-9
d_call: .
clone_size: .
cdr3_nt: TGTGCCAGCAGCTTAGGGGGCCAGCCGCTAGATGAAAAACTGTTTTTT
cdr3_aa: CASSLGGQPLDEKLFF

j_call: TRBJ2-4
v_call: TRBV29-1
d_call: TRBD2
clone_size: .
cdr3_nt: TGCAGCGTTTTTGGTGAGCGGGGATCCAACATTCAGTACTTC
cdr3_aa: CSVFGERGSNIQYF

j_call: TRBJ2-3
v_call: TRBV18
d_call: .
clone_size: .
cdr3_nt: TGTGCCAGCTCATCCAGCGATACGCAGTATTTT
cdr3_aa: CASSSSDTQYF

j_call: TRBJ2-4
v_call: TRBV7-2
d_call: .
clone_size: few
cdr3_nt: TGTGCCAGCAGCCCCGTGGGGTATTCCAAAAACATTCAGTACTTC
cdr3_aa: CASSPVGYSKNIQYF

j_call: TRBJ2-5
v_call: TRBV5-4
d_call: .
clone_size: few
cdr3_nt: TGTGCCAGCAGCATGGCCGGGACGTCACAAGAGACCCAGTACTTC
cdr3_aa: CASSMAGTSQETQYF

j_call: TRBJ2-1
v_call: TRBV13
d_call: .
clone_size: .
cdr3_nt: TGTGCCAGCAGCCCTGGGGGTAATGAGCAGTTCTTC
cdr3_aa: CASSPGGNEQFF

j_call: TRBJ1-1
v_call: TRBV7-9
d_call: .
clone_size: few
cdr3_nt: TGTGCCAGCAGCTTAGAAGGAGTGAAAGGGACTGAAGCTTTCTTT
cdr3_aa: CASSLEGVKGTEAFF

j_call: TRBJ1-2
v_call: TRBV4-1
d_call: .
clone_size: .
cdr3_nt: TGCGCCAGCAGCACGCGTGTCCCCGGGGGCTACACCTTC
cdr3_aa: CASSTRVPGGYTF

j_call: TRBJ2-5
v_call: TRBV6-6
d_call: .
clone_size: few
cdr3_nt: TGTGCCAGCAGGCCTGGGTGGGGGAATTTTCAGGAGACCCAGTACTTC
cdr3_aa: CASRPGWGNFQETQYF

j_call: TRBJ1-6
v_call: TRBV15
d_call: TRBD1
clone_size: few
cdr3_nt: TGTGCCACCAGCAGAACAGGGGACTATAATTCACCCCTCCACTTT
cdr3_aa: CATSRTGDYNSPLHF

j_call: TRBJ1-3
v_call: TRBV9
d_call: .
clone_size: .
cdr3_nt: TGTGCCAGCAGCTCCGCACAGGGTTTCTCTGGAAACACCATATATTTT
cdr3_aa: CASSSAQGFSGNTIYF

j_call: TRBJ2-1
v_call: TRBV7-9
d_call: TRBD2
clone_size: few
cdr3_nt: TGTGCCAGCAGCCCAATAGCGGGGGAATACAATGAGCAGTTCTTC
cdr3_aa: CASSPIAGEYNEQFF

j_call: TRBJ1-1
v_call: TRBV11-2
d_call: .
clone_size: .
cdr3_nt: TGTGCCAGCAGCTTTATCAGTGAAGCTTTCTTT
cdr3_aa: CASSFISEAFF

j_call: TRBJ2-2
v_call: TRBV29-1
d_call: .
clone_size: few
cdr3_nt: TGCAGCGTTGTACGGGGAAGAACCGGGGAGCTGTTTTTT
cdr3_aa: CSVVRGRTGELFF